The 24 T cell receptor beta chains below were found in one sample sequenced in a study of T cell responses to AZD1222 COVID-19 vaccine. Repertoires were generated with immunoSEQ multiplex PCR, while TCRdb's copy carries only in-frame clones and drops some. The table lists roughly 150,000 clones, 70% to 90% of them singletons, with approximately 2.1% in the top ten. This specimen consisted of peripheral blood, obtained on day 0 of AZD1222 vaccination. The receptors come from an adult in good health.

The chain uses TRBV7-9 and TRBJ2-3; D uncertain. Germline V gives CDR1 SEHNR, CDR2 FQNEAQ (reference sequence). The CDR3 consists of 11 residues. With 5 bases removed from V and 7 bases from J, the gap between germline ends came to 7 bases. In nucleotides, the CDR3 is TGTGCCAGCAGCCTCGCTCATACGCAGTATTTT. This gives the protein CASSLAHTQYF.

The chain couples TRBV28 to TRBJ2-3; 11 bases line up with TRBD2. The germline CDR1 and CDR2 sequences are MDHEN and SYDVKM. V dropped 5 bases and J dropped 2; count of bases not matched to a gene: 9. This CDR3 is built from 17 residues. CDR3 loop: CASSTQGLAEHTDTQYF. The CDR3 coding sequence is TGTGCCAGCAGTACCCAGGGACTAGCGGAGCACACAGATACGCAGTATTTT.

The chain couples TRBV10-3 to TRBJ1-6, with 7 bases fitting TRBD1. V lost 6 bases and J lost 4; bases outside the gene matches: 6. Looked up from germline, CDR1 is ENHRY and CDR2 is SYGVKD. The CDR3 sequence is 15 residues long. This chain's CDR3 is CAIRGDRMYNSPLHF. The CDR3 DNA is TGTGCCATCAGGGGGGACAGAATGTATAATTCACCCCTCCACTTT.

CDR3 region: CASSIRGYSGYTF. CDR3 nucleotides: TGTGCCAGTAGTATCCGGGGTTATAGTGGCTACACCTTC. The J gene is TRBJ1-2, the V gene TRBV19; D unclear. CDR1 and CDR2 from the germline V gene are LNHDA and SQIVND (reference sequence). The CDR3 spans 13 residues. V dropped 3 bases and J dropped 7 bases, with 12 bases sitting between them.

The chain is built from TRBV29-1 and TRBJ1-2, with D maybe TRBD1 (5 bases). Germline CDR1 and CDR2: SQVTM and ANQGSEA. CDR3 length: 13 amino acids. V was trimmed by 3 bases and J by 5 bases, leaving 13 bases between them. CDR3 sequence reads: CSVDPGGGYGYTF. CDR3 nucleotide sequence: TGCAGCGTTGATCCTGGGGGAGGTTATGGCTACACCTTC.

The chain carries TRBV7-8 and TRBJ1-3; a weak D match, TRBD1 (6 bases). CDR3 size: 15 residues. The V end was cut by 5 bases, the J end by 2 bases, with 13 bases between. Germline V lookup: CDR1 SGHVS, CDR2 FQNEAQ. This chain's CDR3 is CASSDISGAGNTIYF. The CDR3 bases are TGTGCCAGCAGCGACATTTCAGGGGCTGGAAACACCATATATTTT.

This chain connects TRBV14 to TRBJ2-2; tentative D call: TRBD1 (5 bases). The CDR3 is 14 amino acids. The V gene's germline CDR1 is SGHDN and CDR2 FVKESK. With 1 base removed from V and 5 bases from J, the gap between germline ends came to 8 bases. For the CDR3, the DNA is TGTGCCAGCAGCCAAGTAAAGGGGACCGGGGAGCTGTTTTTT. This codes for CASSQVKGTGELFF.

The gene calls are TRBV28 and TRBJ1-6; D is undetermined. Germline values: CDR1 MDHEN, CDR2 SYDVKM. The V and J ends lost 3 bases and 0 bases respectively, with 12 bases between them. The CDR3 spans 17 residues. In DNA, the CDR3 is TGTGCCAGCAGTTTCACCGGTGGGAGCTCCTATAATTCACCCCTCCACTTT. This codes for CASSFTGGSSYNSPLHF.

Written as DNA, the CDR3 is TGTGCCAGTTGTGCAACTGCTAGCGGGAGGGCCGGGGGCAATGAGCAGTTCTTC. This gives the protein CASCATASGRAGGNEQFF. The chain recombines TRBV19 with TRBJ2-1; TRBD2 matches 12 bases. Losses at the gene ends were 8 bases for V and 6 bases for J; bases not matched to a gene: 17. The CDR3 contains 18 residues. CDR1 LNHDA and CDR2 SQIVND come from the germline V gene (reference sequence).

This rearrangement joins TRBV18 to TRBJ2-7; 11 positions match TRBD1. V dropped 6 bases and J dropped 4; count of bases not matched to a gene: 14. Germline CDR1 reads KGHSH; CDR2 reads LQKENI. This CDR3 comprises 17 residues. CDR3 DNA: TGTGCCAGCTCCCCAAGAGTTACCGGGACAGGGGGTTACGAGCAGTACTTC. Encoded protein: CASSPRVTGTGGYEQYF.

The genes are TRBV7-2 and TRBJ2-7, with no clear D. Germline V lookup: CDR1 SGHTA, CDR2 FQGNSA. This CDR3 comprises 13 residues. V lost 3 bases and J lost 3, with 9 bases in between. The CDR3 loop reads CASSFGRNYEQYF. As DNA, the CDR3 is TGTGCCAGCAGCTTCGGACGTAACTACGAGCAGTACTTC.

The genes are TRBV5-4 and TRBJ1-2, with a possible D match to TRBD1 (5 bases). Germline CDR1 reads SGHNT; CDR2 reads YYREEE (reference sequence). V lost 2 bases and J lost 5, with 10 bases in between. The CDR3 is 13 amino acids. Here the CDR3 DNA reads TGTGCCAGCAGCTTCGGGACGGAGTATGGCTACACCTTC. Its protein is CASSFGTEYGYTF.

V is TRBV19 and J is TRBJ2-3, with 7 bases identical to TRBD1. The CDR3 runs 16 residues. Germline trimming cut 7 bases from V and 2 bases from J; bases unmatched to any gene: 12. Per the germline V gene, CDR1 is LNHDA and CDR2 is SQIVND (reference sequence). The CDR3 here is CASTDRGGSHTDTQYF. DNA for the CDR3: TGTGCCAGTACCGATAGAGGGGGCAGCCACACAGATACGCAGTATTTT.

The V gene is TRBV27, the J gene TRBJ1-2, with D possibly TRBD1 on 6 matching bases. Trimming took 8 bases from V and 2 from J, leaving 18 bases between them. CDR3 length: 15 residues. From germline, CDR1 is MNHEY and CDR2 SMNVEV (reference sequence). In nucleotides, the CDR3 is TGTGCCAGCCGTGGGGGCGGACGACGCAACTATGGCTACACCTTC. Translation gives CASRGGGRRNYGYTF.

J is TRBJ1-2 and V is TRBV12-3 or TRBV12-4; D remains ambiguous. The CDR3 sequence is 13 residues long. V was shortened by 5 bases and J by 4 bases, with 11 bases between the two germline ends. The CDR3 DNA sequence: TGTGCCAGCAGTGTCCGGGTTCGCTATGGCTACACCTTC. It encodes CASSVRVRYGYTF.

The gene calls are TRBV19 and TRBJ1-2; unclear D gene. Trimming took 1 base from V and 4 from J, leaving 7 bases between them. CDR3 length: 13 residues. CDR1 is LNHDA, CDR2 SQIVND, per germline (reference sequence). The CDR3 protein is CASSIVEGYGYTF. As DNA, the CDR3 is TGTGCCAGTAGTATAGTGGAAGGCTATGGCTACACCTTC.

The chain links TRBV28 to TRBJ2-2; TRBD1 matches at 8 bases. The trim removed 7 bases at V and 3 bases at J, leaving 4 bases unmatched. CDR3 size: 14 residues. Germline loops: CDR1 MDHEN, CDR2 SYDVKM. The CDR3 DNA reads TGTGCCAGCACTAAACAGGGGGACACCGGGGAGCTGTTTTTT. Protein product: CASTKQGDTGELFF.

V is TRBV28 and J is TRBJ1-1, with TRBD1 matching 7 bases. The CDR3 covers 16 residues. The germline V gene has CDR1 MDHEN and CDR2 SYDVKM. V was clipped by 6 bases and J by 6 bases; unmatched bases: 16. The CDR3 DNA is TGTGCCAGCAGCCAAAGGGACGTCCGGAGGGGGCCTGAAGCTTTCTTT. This gives the protein CASSQRDVRRGPEAFF.

This chain connects TRBV12-5 to TRBJ1-4, with 9 bases that match TRBD1. After removal of 0 bases from V and 8 bases from J, the junction contained 10 bases not matched to a gene. Germline CDR1 is LGHNT and CDR2 is FRNRAP. There are 17 residues in the CDR3. Here the CDR3 reads CASGLVQPGQGREKLFF. The CDR3 DNA is TGTGCTAGTGGTTTGGTTCAACCGGGACAGGGAAGGGAAAAACTGTTTTTT. The variable domain in full, with the rest retrieved from reference TRBV12-5 and TRBJ1-4, is DARVTQTPRHKVTEMGQEVTMRCQPILGHNTVFWYRQTMMQGLELLAYFRNRAPLDDSGMPKDRFSAEMPDATLATLKIQPSEPRDSAVYFCASGLVQPGQGREKLFFGSGTQLSVL.

This CDR3 is CASSQAGGGNTIYF. The DNA of the CDR3 is TGTGCCAGCAGCCAAGCCGGTGGTGGAAACACCATATATTTT. This chain uses TRBV6-5 with TRBJ1-3, with D unclear. The CDR3 spans 14 residues. In germline, CDR1 is MNHEY, CDR2 SVGAGI. V gave up 6 bases and J gave up 3 bases, with 12 bases separating them.

The V gene is TRBV23-1, the J gene TRBJ2-3; 8 bases match TRBD1. TRBV23-1 is filed as an ORF, its function uncertain. There are 12 residues in the CDR3. The CDR3 sequence: CVSAGGGDTQYF. In nucleotides, the CDR3 is TGCGTTAGTGCAGGGGGCGGTGATACGCAGTATTTT.

This chain joins TRBV29-1 and TRBJ2-7; a weak D match, TRBD1 (6 bases). From germline, CDR1 is SQVTM and CDR2 ANQGSEA. V was cut by 5 bases and J by 2 bases, with 13 bases left in between. There are 13 residues in the CDR3. The CDR3 here is CSVKEQGPYEQYF. CDR3 in DNA: TGCAGCGTTAAGGAACAGGGACCCTACGAGCAGTACTTC.

The chain recombines TRBV11-3 with TRBJ1-3, with D possibly being TRBD1 (6 bases). V lost 5 bases to trimming and J lost 0 bases, with 17 bases between them. CDR3 length equals 17 residues. Germline CDR1 and CDR2: SGHNT and YENEEA. DNA of the CDR3: TGTGCCAGCAGCGAGAGGGGGACGGCGACCTCTGGAAACACCATATATTTT. Translated, it gives CASSERGTATSGNTIYF.

The gene calls are TRBV6-5 and TRBJ1-2; no clear D gene. The CDR3 loop spans 12 amino acids. V gave up 4 bases and J gave up 7 bases, with 10 bases separating them. CDR1 and CDR2 (germline): MNHEY, SVGAGI. CDR3: CASSWKMGGYTF. The CDR3 DNA sequence: TGTGCCAGCAGTTGGAAGATGGGTGGCTACACCTTC.